This TCR beta chain was documented in a study of blood T cell repertoires in COVID-19. The repertoire was sequenced with immunoSEQ multiplex PCR; TCRdb's copy has only in-frame clones and lacks some. Of 400,000 to 550,000 clones in the sample, 70% to 90% are singletons; the top ten hold around 1.8%. In germline, CDR1 is LNHDA, CDR2 SQIVND (reference sequence). V lost 1 base to trimming and J lost 0 bases, with 4 bases between them. The CDR3 consists of 13 residues. This clone was recorded once. Recruits, aged about 18 to 95 years, lived in around 24 US areas. Participants reported their clinical history, and cohort assignment relied on those reports.

The chain recombines TRBV19 with TRBJ2-7; unclear D gene. The receptor's source is a woman under 30 with acute COVID-19. The sequencing sample was made of PBMCs or T cells enriched from blood (not recorded which). The CDR3 reads CASSIGGSYEQYF. The CDR3, as DNA: TGTGCCAGTAGTATAGGAGGCTCCTACGAGCAGTACTTC.